A selection of T cell receptor beta chains follows, all from one sample in a study of CD8 T cells in Susac syndrome. TCRdb used MiXCR to reprocess the immunoSEQ multiplex PCR reads, holding one entry per CDR3 protein. This table holds 90,000 to 150,000 distinct CDR3 sequences, around 94% found once. Input material: CD4+ T cells from PBMCs. Every receptor here comes from a human donor with multiple sclerosis. The CDR3 runs from the conserved cysteine through the conserved F or W. Fields, in order: J gene, D gene, V gene, clone size, CDR3 DNA, CDR3 protein. A D gene is named only where the DNA matches it firmly. A clone size is listed for some rows: how often the clone was seen (once, few, many), or a class if it is expanded.

TRBJ1-6,TRBD1,TRBV5-6,NA,TGTGCCAGCAGCTCCCTGGACAGGGACAATTCACCCCTCCACTTT,CASSSLDRDNSPLHF
TRBJ2-7,TRBD2,TRBV6-2/TRBV6-3,NA,TGTGCCAGCAGTTACCCGACTAGCGGGGGGCCTTTTGACGAGCAGTACTTC,CASSYPTSGGPFDEQYF
TRBJ1-2,NA,TRBV3-1,NA,TGTGCCAGCAGCCAAGATCTGCGGGGGGGTGGCTACACCTTC,CASSQDLRGGGYTF
TRBJ2-3,NA,TRBV20-1,NA,TGCAGTGCTAGAGCGGTCACTACAGATACGCAGTATTTT,CSARAVTTDTQYF
TRBJ1-6,NA,TRBV29-1,NA,TGCAGCGTTGGACCCAACTCGAATTCACCCCTCCACTTT,CSVGPNSNSPLHF
TRBJ1-5,NA,TRBV12-3/TRBV12-4,once,TGTGCCAGCAGCGGTGGACCTCAGCCCCAGCATTTT,CASSGGPQPQHF
TRBJ1-2,NA,TRBV20-1,NA,TGCAGTGCTAGACACTATGGCTACACCTTC,CSARHYGYTF
TRBJ2-1,TRBD2,TRBV30,NA,TGTGCCTGGGGCCGTAGCGGGGGCTCCCATGAGCAGTTCTTC,CAWGRSGGSHEQFF
TRBJ1-1,TRBD1,TRBV5-1,NA,TGCGCCAGCAGCTCATCCCCCGGGACAGGGGGCACTGAAGCTTTCTTT,CASSSSPGTGGTEAFF
TRBJ1-6,NA,TRBV6-2/TRBV6-3,NA,TGTGCCAGCAGTCGTGGACAGTTTGATTCACCCCTCCACTTT,CASSRGQFDSPLHF
TRBJ2-3,NA,TRBV20-1,NA,TGCAGTGCTAGACCGAACCCACGGACTTTCAATGCGGCAGATACGCAGTATTTT,CSARPNPRTFNAADTQYF
TRBJ2-7,NA,TRBV30,NA,TGTGCCTGGAGTGTCTCCCAGGGGCAGTACTTC,CAWSVSQGQYF
TRBJ2-5,NA,TRBV18,NA,TGTGCCAGCTCACCTAATTTCCAAGAGACCCAGTACTTC,CASSPNFQETQYF
TRBJ1-5,NA,TRBV7-2,NA,TGTGCCAGCAGCTTTTTCATGGGCAATCAGCCCCAGCATTTT,CASSFFMGNQPQHF
TRBJ1-3,NA,TRBV4-1,NA,TGCGCCAGCAGCCATCTAGGTCGGGACGCTGGAAACACCATATATTTT,CASSHLGRDAGNTIYF
TRBJ2-1,TRBD1,TRBV20-1,NA,TGCAGTGCACAGCAGGGGGACACTCAGACCGATGAGCAGTTCTTC,CSAQQGDTQTDEQFF
TRBJ2-1,TRBD2,TRBV4-2,NA,TGTGCCAGCAGCCAAGCTCAACCTGGACTAGCTGGCAATGAGCAGTTCTTC,CASSQAQPGLAGNEQFF
TRBJ1-2,NA,TRBV19,few,TGTGCCAGTAGTATTGGCAGTAACTATGGCTACACCTTC,CASSIGSNYGYTF
TRBJ1-1,TRBD1,TRBV9,once,TGTGCCAGCAGCGTAGATGGGCAGGGGGAGACTGAAGCTTTCTTT,CASSVDGQGETEAFF
TRBJ1-2,NA,TRBV12-3/TRBV12-4,NA,TGTGCCAGCAGTATTAACAGCTTAACGGGCTATGGCTACACTTTC,CASSINSLTGYGYTF
TRBJ2-7,NA,TRBV7-3,NA,TGTGCCAGCAGCCCAGGCCCGGCGCGAGGCGAGCAGTACTTC,CASSPGPARGEQYF
TRBJ2-2,NA,TRBV2,NA,TGTGCCAGCGCTACGGGGCTTACGACCGGGGAGCTGTTTTTT,CASATGLTTGELFF
TRBJ2-3,TRBD2,TRBV3-1,NA,TGTGCCAGCAGCCCTCGGACTAGCGGTCTCCGGAGCACAGATACGCAGTATTTT,CASSPRTSGLRSTDTQYF
TRBJ2-2,TRBD2,TRBV2,once,TGTGCCCGAGAGCGGGGGAGGAACACCGGGGAGCTGTTTTTT,CARERGRNTGELFF
TRBJ2-5,NA,TRBV6-2/TRBV6-3,NA,TGTGCCAGCAGTTATAACTCCGGGGTTTTCGACAATCGGCAAGAGACCCAGTACTTC,CASSYNSGVFDNRQETQYF
TRBJ2-1,TRBD1,TRBV2,NA,TGTGCCAGCAGTAGGGACAGGGGTCGCGATGAGCAGTTCTTC,CASSRDRGRDEQFF
TRBJ1-1,NA,TRBV7-2,NA,TGTGCCAGCAGCTTAATCGGAGGGAACACTGAAGCTTTCTTT,CASSLIGGNTEAFF
TRBJ1-2,NA,TRBV6-2/TRBV6-3,NA,TGTGCCAGCAGTTACGGTGGCTATGGCTACACCTTC,CASSYGGYGYTF
TRBJ1-1,NA,TRBV7-9,NA,TGTGCCAGCACCCCTTGGCGGGAGAACACTGAAGCTTTCTTT,CASTPWRENTEAFF
TRBJ2-5,TRBD1,TRBV4-2,once,TGTGCCAGCAGCCAACGGACAGGGACGGAGACCCAGTACTTC,CASSQRTGTETQYF
TRBJ1-5,NA,TRBV7-9,NA,TGTGCCAGCACGCGGGGCAATCAGCCCCAGCATTTT,CASTRGNQPQHF
TRBJ1-2,NA,TRBV2,NA,TGTGCCAGCAGGGAGGGGCTGGTCTATGGCTACACCTTC,CASREGLVYGYTF
TRBJ2-1,TRBD1,TRBV4-2,NA,TGTGCCAGCAGCCACCACCGGGGGACAGGTAATCCTAATGAGCAGTTCTTC,CASSHHRGTGNPNEQFF
TRBJ2-3,TRBD2,TRBV19,NA,TGTGCCAGTGCGACTAGCGGGGTTAGCACAGATACGCAGTATTTT,CASATSGVSTDTQYF
TRBJ2-2,NA,TRBV15,NA,TGTGCCACCAGCGACAGTGCCGGGGAGCTGTTTTTT,CATSDSAGELFF
TRBJ2-7,TRBD1,TRBV28,NA,TGTGCCAGCAGTTTACCTGTGACAGGGATCTACGAGCAGTACTTC,CASSLPVTGIYEQYF
TRBJ2-4,NA,TRBV23-1,NA,TGCGCCAGCAGTCGTTGGGCCTTTCAGTACTTC,CASSRWAFQYF
TRBJ1-5,NA,TRBV18,NA,TGTGCCAGCTCGCCGGGACACCTTAGCAATCAGCCCCAGCATTTT,CASSPGHLSNQPQHF
TRBJ1-4,NA,TRBV30,NA,TGTGCCTGGAGTGTACAAGGGGTAGGGGAAAAACTGTTTTTT,CAWSVQGVGEKLFF
TRBJ1-1,NA,TRBV12-3/TRBV12-4,NA,TGTGCCAGCACCCCGAGCGGGTCTAGCCTTGAAGCTTTCTTT,CASTPSGSSLEAFF
TRBJ1-1,NA,TRBV5-1,NA,TGCGCCAGCAGCTTGGTAAGCGGGTCCTGGGAGGCTTTCTTT,CASSLVSGSWEAFF
TRBJ2-7,NA,TRBV5-1,NA,TGCGCCAGCAGCCCAGACAACTACGAGCAGTACTTC,CASSPDNYEQYF
TRBJ2-7,TRBD2,TRBV20-1,NA,TGCAGTGCTCCACACCCCCAGGGAGGGCCCTACGAGCAGTACTTC,CSAPHPQGGPYEQYF
TRBJ1-1,TRBD1,TRBV28,NA,TGTGCCAGCAGGGGCCGGGACAGGAGTTACGCTTTCTTT,CASRGRDRSYAFF
TRBJ1-2,NA,TRBV29-1,NA,TGCAGCGTAACGGATATCGCAGGAGCTTCCTATGGCTACACCTTC,CSVTDIAGASYGYTF
TRBJ2-3,TRBD2,TRBV5-1,few,TGCGCCAGCAGCTCTTCACAGACTAGCGGGGGTACAGATACGCAGTATTTT,CASSSSQTSGGTDTQYF
TRBJ2-7,TRBD2,TRBV7-9,NA,TGTGCCAGCAGCACAACGACTAGCGGGGGGACCTACGAGCAGTACTTC,CASSTTTSGGTYEQYF
TRBJ2-4,NA,TRBV6-5,NA,TGTGCCAGCAGTTACGGGGTTGGCAAAAACATTCAGTACTTC,CASSYGVGKNIQYF
TRBJ2-2,TRBD1,TRBV5-1,NA,TGCGCCAGCAGCTTTCGGACAGGGGGCGCGAGCACCGGGGAGCTGTTTTTT,CASSFRTGGASTGELFF
TRBJ1-1,TRBD1,TRBV5-6,once,TGTGCCAGCAGCTTGAACGGCAGGGGGCTCTCCGGTGAAGCTTTCTTT,CASSLNGRGLSGEAFF
TRBJ2-7,NA,TRBV20-1,NA,TGCAGTGCTAGAGGCAGTGGGGGTGAGCAGTACTTC,CSARGSGGEQYF
TRBJ1-5,TRBD1,TRBV19,once,TGTGCCAGTAGGGCTACTTACGGGACAGGGGTTCTGTTAAGTCAGCCCCAGCATTTT,CASRATYGTGVLLSQPQHF
TRBJ2-7,NA,TRBV28,NA,TGTGCCAGCAATGTTCAAATGATTGGGTCCAACGGGGACGAGCAGTACTTC,CASNVQMIGSNGDEQYF
TRBJ1-2,NA,TRBV18,NA,TGTGCCAGCTCACCCAACAGGGCAGCTAACTATGGCTACACCTTC,CASSPNRAANYGYTF
TRBJ2-5,TRBD2,TRBV14,NA,TGTGCCAGCAACACACTAGCGAAAGAGACCCAGTACTTC,CASNTLAKETQYF
TRBJ2-3,NA,TRBV20-1,once,TGCAGTGCCGGCACAGATACGCAGTATTTT,CSAGTDTQYF
TRBJ2-7,TRBD2,TRBV30,NA,TGTGCCTGGAGTGGTAGCGGGGGCGTCTACGAGCAGTACTTC,CAWSGSGGVYEQYF